The 14 T cell receptor beta chains below come from one sample, sequenced in a study of Ad26.COV2.S vaccination and SARS-CoV-2 variants (dated by TCRdb to the early 2020s). The library was produced with the immunoSEQ multiplex PCR assay. TCRdb re-hosts the immuneACCESS table, in-frame sequences only. Its copies lack some clones; in the studies checked, an unresolved V gene accounts for under half of them, and the cause for the rest is not known. The sample table lists some 7,000 clones, 80% to 85% of them with a count of one. In total, the top ten clones hold roughly 32% of the sample. The sample's time point label, decoded: individuals recovered from natural SARS-CoV-2 infection. The sequencing used peripheral blood, collected after recovery from COVID-19. The source of these receptors is a human donor who had recovered from COVID-19.

This chain links TRBV5-1 with TRBJ2-1; TRBD2 matches 11 bases. Germline lookup yields CDR1 SGHRS and CDR2 YFSETQ. The CDR3 is 16 amino acids. J lost 2 bases, V lost 4 bases, and 5 bases had no gene match. CDR3 sequence (DNA): TGCGCCAGCAGCGACACTAGCGGGGGACCCTACAATGAGCAGTTCTTC. Amino acids: CASSDTSGGPYNEQFF.

V and J are TRBV4-3 and TRBJ2-1; 8 bases match TRBD2. CDR1 is LGHNA and CDR2 is YSLEER in the germline V gene. This CDR3 is 14 amino acids long. With V trimmed by 1 base and J by 12 bases, 8 bases remained unmatched. CDR3 sequence reads: CASSQVAGLAWQFF. CDR3 nucleotide sequence: TGCGCCAGCAGCCAAGTGGCAGGACTAGCTTGGCAGTTCTTC.

V usage is TRBV5-1 and J usage is TRBJ2-5; 7 bases align to TRBD2. The CDR3 totals 13 residues. After removal of 4 bases from V and 4 bases from J, the junction contained 4 bases not matched to a gene. Germline V CDR1 and CDR2: SGHRS, YFSETQ. The CDR3 loop is CASSLWGGETQYF. DNA of the CDR3: TGCGCCAGCAGCCTGTGGGGGGGAGAGACCCAGTACTTC. The entire variable domain, with the rest obtained from reference TRBV5-1 and TRBJ2-5, is as follows: KAGVTQTPRYLIKTRGQQVTLSCSPISGHRSVSWYQQTPGQGLQFLFEYFSETQRNKGNFPGRFSGRQFSNSRSEMNVSTLELGDSALYLCASSLWGGETQYFGPGTRLLVL.

The gene calls are TRBV19 and TRBJ1-1, with no clear D. CDR3 size: 12 residues. Trimming removed 3 bases at V and 1 base at J, with 3 bases between. From germline, CDR1 is LNHDA and CDR2 SQIVND (reference sequence). This chain's CDR3 is CASSISNTEAFF. The CDR3 region has the DNA TGTGCCAGTAGTATCTCGAACACTGAAGCTTTCTTT.

The V gene is TRBV5-1, the J gene TRBJ2-7; 14 bases align to TRBD2. Germline CDR1 is SGHRS and CDR2 is YFSETQ. The CDR3 extends over 21 amino acids. V shed 3 bases, J shed 5 bases, and the junction held 22 bases outside the gene matches. The DNA of the CDR3 is TGCGCCAGCAGCTCCGGATACCGGACCGGGACTAGCGGGAGTTCAGGGAACGAGCAGTACTTC. Residues: CASSSGYRTGTSGSSGNEQYF. Together with reference TRBV5-1 and TRBJ2-7, the CDR3 gives the full variable domain: KAGVTQTPRYLIKTRGQQVTLSCSPISGHRSVSWYQQTPGQGLQFLFEYFSETQRNKGNFPGRFSGRQFSNSRSEMNVSTLELGDSALYLCASSSGYRTGTSGSSGNEQYFGPGTRLTVT.

V gene TRBV11-2 combines with J gene TRBJ2-1; D may match TRBD1 or TRBD2 (6 bases each). The CDR3 is made up of 15 amino acids. The V end was cut by 5 bases, the J end by 0 bases, with 11 bases between. From germline, CDR1 is SGHAT and CDR2 FQNNGV. The CDR3 spells CASSRGLSSYNEQFF. DNA of the CDR3: TGTGCCAGCAGCCGGGGGCTTAGCTCCTACAATGAGCAGTTCTTC.

The rearrangement links TRBV29-1 to TRBJ2-7; a possible D gene is TRBD2 (5 bases). The CDR3 runs to 14 residues. Trimming removed 7 bases at V and 2 bases at J, with 18 bases between. Germline-derived CDR1 and CDR2 are SQVTM and ANQGSEA. The CDR3 DNA reads TGCAGCGCAGCCCCCGCGGGTGTGACCTACGAGCAGTACTTC. Protein product: CSAAPAGVTYEQYF.

The rearrangement uses TRBV11-1 and TRBJ1-1, with a weak D call TRBD1 (6 bases). The V gene's germline CDR1 is SGHAT and CDR2 FQDESV (reference sequence). The CDR3 length is 15 residues. Trimming stripped 6 bases from V and 7 bases from J, with 21 bases between. CDR3 coding DNA: TGTGCCAGCAGTTATAGGGGATCTCTGGACAGTGAAGCTTTCTTT. Encoded protein: CASSYRGSLDSEAFF.

The chain joins TRBV7-2 to TRBJ1-5; D is perhaps TRBD1 (6 bases). Germline values: CDR1 SGHTA, CDR2 FQGNSA. V lost 3 bases, J lost 5 bases, and 11 bases lay in between. The CDR3 is 14 amino acids. CDR3 in amino acids: CASSFGGQDQPQHF. DNA of the CDR3: TGTGCCAGCAGCTTCGGGGGACAAGATCAGCCCCAGCATTTT.

This clone was picked up a small number of times. The chain has TRBV6-6 and TRBJ2-2, with D perhaps matching TRBD1 (6 bases). CDR1 and CDR2 from the germline V gene are MNHNY and SVGAGI (reference sequence). The CDR3 length is 14 residues. Trimming left V 0 bases short and J 6 bases short, with 8 bases between. The CDR3: CASSYSEGAGELFF. CDR3 bases: TGTGCCAGCAGTTACTCTGAGGGGGCCGGGGAGCTGTTTTTT.

The rearrangement joins TRBV28 to TRBJ2-2; D is undetermined. Germline values: CDR1 MDHEN, CDR2 SYDVKM. This CDR3 comprises 15 residues. V shed 1 base and J shed 5 bases, with 11 bases lying between them. The CDR3, as DNA: TGTGCCAGCAGTTTATTAACCCTAGGAACCGGGGAGCTGTTTTTT. This sequence encodes CASSLLTLGTGELFF.

The rearrangement joins TRBV7-8 to TRBJ2-2, with 9 bases lining up with TRBD2. V was clipped by 2 bases and J by 10 bases; unmatched bases: 8. The CDR3 totals 15 residues. CDR1 and CDR2 from the germline V gene are SGHVS and FQNEAQ. The CDR3 DNA sequence: TGTGCCAGCAGCTTACGACTAGCGGACTTGGCGGAGCTGTTTTTT. The encoded protein is CASSLRLADLAELFF.

This sequence joins TRBV6-5 and TRBJ1-5; the D is unclear. The CDR3 consists of 15 residues. Between the trimmed V and J ends, which lost 0 bases and 5 bases, there was a span of 11 bases. CDR1 and CDR2 from the germline V gene are MNHEY and SVGAGI. The CDR3 DNA is TGTGCCAGCAGTTACTCGACCGGGGAAGATCAGCCCCAGCATTTT. Translating it yields CASSYSTGEDQPQHF.

The rearrangement links TRBV7-8 to TRBJ1-5, with D possibly TRBD1 on 5 matching bases. The CDR3 is 15 residues long. Trimming pared 5 bases from V and 8 bases from J, leaving 19 bases between. Per the germline V gene, CDR1 is SGHVS and CDR2 is FQNEAQ. The CDR3 DNA reads TGTGCCAGCAGCCGCCATCGGGGGTACCTAGAGCCCCAGCATTTT. As protein: CASSRHRGYLEPQHF.